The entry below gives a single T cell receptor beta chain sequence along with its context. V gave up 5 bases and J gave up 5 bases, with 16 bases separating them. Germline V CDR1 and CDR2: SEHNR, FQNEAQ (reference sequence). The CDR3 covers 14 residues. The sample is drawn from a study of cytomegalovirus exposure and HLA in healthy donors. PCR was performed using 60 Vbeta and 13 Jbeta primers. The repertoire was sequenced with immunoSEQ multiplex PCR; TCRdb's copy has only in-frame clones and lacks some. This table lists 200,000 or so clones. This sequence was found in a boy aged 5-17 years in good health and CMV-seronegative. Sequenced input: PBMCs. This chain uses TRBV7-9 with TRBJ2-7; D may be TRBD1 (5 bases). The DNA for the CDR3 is TGTGCCAGCAGCCAGGACACCGCCCTCCACGAGCAGTACTTC. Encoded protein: CASSQDTALHEQYF.